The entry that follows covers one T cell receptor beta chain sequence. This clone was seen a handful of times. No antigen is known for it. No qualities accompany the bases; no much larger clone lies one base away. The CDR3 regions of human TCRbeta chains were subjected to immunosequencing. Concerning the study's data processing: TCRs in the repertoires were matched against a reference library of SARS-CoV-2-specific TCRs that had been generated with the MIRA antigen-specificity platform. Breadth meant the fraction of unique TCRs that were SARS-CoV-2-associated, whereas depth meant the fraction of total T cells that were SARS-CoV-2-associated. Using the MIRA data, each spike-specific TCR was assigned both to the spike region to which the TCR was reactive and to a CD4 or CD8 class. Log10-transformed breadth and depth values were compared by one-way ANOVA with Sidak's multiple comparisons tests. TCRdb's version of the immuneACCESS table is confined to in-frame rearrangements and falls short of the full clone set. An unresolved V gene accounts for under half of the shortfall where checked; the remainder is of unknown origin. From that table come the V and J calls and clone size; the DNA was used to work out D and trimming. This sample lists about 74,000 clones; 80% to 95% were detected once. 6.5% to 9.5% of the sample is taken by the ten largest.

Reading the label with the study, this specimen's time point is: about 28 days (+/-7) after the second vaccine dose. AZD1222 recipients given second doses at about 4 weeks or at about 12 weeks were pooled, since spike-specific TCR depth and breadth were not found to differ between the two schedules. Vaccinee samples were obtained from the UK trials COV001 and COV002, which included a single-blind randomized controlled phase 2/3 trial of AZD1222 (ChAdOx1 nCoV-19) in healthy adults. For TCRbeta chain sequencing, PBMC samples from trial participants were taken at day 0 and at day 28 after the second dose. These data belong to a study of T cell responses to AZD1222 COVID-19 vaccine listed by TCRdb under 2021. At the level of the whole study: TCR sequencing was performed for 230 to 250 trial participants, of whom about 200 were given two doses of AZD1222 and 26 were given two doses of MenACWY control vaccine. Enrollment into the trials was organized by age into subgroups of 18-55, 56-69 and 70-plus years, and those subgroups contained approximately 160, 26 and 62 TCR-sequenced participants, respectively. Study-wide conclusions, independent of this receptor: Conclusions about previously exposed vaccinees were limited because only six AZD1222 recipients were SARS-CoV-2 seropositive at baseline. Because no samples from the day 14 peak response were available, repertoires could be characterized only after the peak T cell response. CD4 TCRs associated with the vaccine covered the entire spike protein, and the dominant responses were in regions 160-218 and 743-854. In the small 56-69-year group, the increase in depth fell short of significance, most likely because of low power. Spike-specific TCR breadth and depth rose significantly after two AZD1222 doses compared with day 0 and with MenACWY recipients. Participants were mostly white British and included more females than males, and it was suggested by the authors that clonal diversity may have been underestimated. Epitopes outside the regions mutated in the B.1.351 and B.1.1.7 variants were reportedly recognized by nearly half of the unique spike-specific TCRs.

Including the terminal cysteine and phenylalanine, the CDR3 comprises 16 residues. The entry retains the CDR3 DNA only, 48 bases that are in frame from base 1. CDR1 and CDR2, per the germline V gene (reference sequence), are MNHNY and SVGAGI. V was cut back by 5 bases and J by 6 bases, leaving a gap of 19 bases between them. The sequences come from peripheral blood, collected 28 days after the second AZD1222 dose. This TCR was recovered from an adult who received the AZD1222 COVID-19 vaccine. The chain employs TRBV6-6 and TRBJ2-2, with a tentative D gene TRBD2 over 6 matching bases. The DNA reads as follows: TGTGCCAGCAGTCGACCGGGCCACGGACTATCCGGGGAGCTGTTTTTT. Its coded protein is CASSRPGHGLSGELFF.